Shown below are 20 T cell receptor beta chains from a single sample sequenced in a study of control samples from healthy donors and cancer patients. Sequenced by immunoSEQ multiplex PCR; TCRdb stores in-frame clones only, minus some. The sample shows 120,000 to 150,000 clones, under 95% of them seen only once. Sequencing was carried out using blood. These receptor sequences come from a man younger than 35 in good health.

This clone was observed once. The chain combines TRBV5-1 with TRBJ1-1, with 7 bases identical to TRBD1. The V segment lost 3 bases and the J segment 0 bases; nucleotides outside the gene matches: 2. The CDR3 is 14 residues long. From germline, CDR1 is SGHRS and CDR2 YFSETQ. The CDR3 bases are TGCGCCAGCAGCTGGGACAGTCTGAACACTGAAGCTTTCTTT. The encoded protein is CASSWDSLNTEAFF.

The CDR3 region is CASSLGQGIYGYTF. CDR3 DNA sequence: TGTGCCAGCAGCCTGGGACAGGGGATCTATGGCTACACCTTC. The chain couples TRBV28 to TRBJ1-2; 10 bases are shared with TRBD1. V shed 6 bases, J shed 4 bases, and the junction held 5 bases outside the gene matches. The CDR3 loop spans 14 amino acids. Germline loops: CDR1 MDHEN, CDR2 SYDVKM.

The V gene is TRBV3-1 (or the pseudogene TRBV3-2), the J gene TRBJ1-2; tentatively, D is TRBD1 (6 bases). CDR1 LGHDT and CDR2 YNNKEL come from the germline V gene (reference sequence). V gave up 0 bases and J gave up 2 bases, with 13 bases separating them. The CDR3 spans 16 residues. As DNA, the CDR3 is TGTGCCAGCAGCCAAGAGTCAGGGGCCCCCAACTATGGCTACACCTTC. This gives the protein CASSQESGAPNYGYTF.

This chain links TRBV15 with TRBJ2-4; 7 nucleotides match TRBD1. Trimming at V came to 7 bases and at J to 6 bases, leaving 9 bases not matched to a gene. Germline V gene sequence: CDR1 LNHNV, CDR2 YYDKDF (reference sequence). There are 14 residues in the CDR3. CDR3 in amino acids: CATTPGQSPNIQYF. In DNA form, the CDR3 reads TGTGCCACCACGCCGGGACAGTCGCCAAACATTCAGTACTTC.

V is TRBV11-2 and J is TRBJ2-2; D gene ambiguous. This CDR3 comprises 14 residues. Germline CDR1 reads SGHAT; CDR2 reads FQNNGV. The V end was cut by 5 bases, the J end by 0 bases, with 7 bases between. This CDR3 reads CASSTRPNTGELFF. The CDR3 DNA reads TGTGCCAGCAGCACCCGTCCGAACACCGGGGAGCTGTTTTTT.

The chain couples TRBV12-5 to TRBJ1-2; 7 bases fit TRBD1. Looked up from germline, CDR1 is LGHNT and CDR2 is FRNRAP. V gave up 0 bases and J gave up 0 bases; unmatched junction bases: 7. The CDR3 has 17 residues. Here the CDR3 reads CASGLVRGLRANYGYTF. Here the CDR3 DNA reads TGTGCTAGTGGTTTGGTAAGGGGGCTCAGGGCTAACTATGGCTACACCTTC. Full variable domain (outside the CDR3, taken from reference TRBV12-5 and TRBJ1-2): DARVTQTPRHKVTEMGQEVTMRCQPILGHNTVFWYRQTMMQGLELLAYFRNRAPLDDSGMPKDRFSAEMPDATLATLKIQPSEPRDSAVYFCASGLVRGLRANYGYTFGSGTRLTVV.

This chain joins TRBV3-1 (or the pseudogene TRBV3-2) and TRBJ1-2, with unresolved D. Germline V CDR1 and CDR2: LGHDT, YNNKEL (reference sequence). The V and J ends lost 3 bases and 8 bases respectively, with 7 bases between them. The length of the CDR3 is 11 residues. The CDR3 protein is CASSHAGGYTF. CDR3 DNA: TGTGCCAGCAGCCACGCCGGCGGCTACACCTTC.

The chain recombines TRBV18 with TRBJ1-3; D is ambiguous. V was shortened by 3 bases and J by 4 bases, with 13 bases between the two germline ends. The germline CDR1 and CDR2 sequences are KGHSH and LQKENI. The CDR3 sequence is 15 residues long. CDR3 sequence (DNA): TGTGCCAGCTCACCCAACTCCGGGAAAGGAAACACCATATATTTT. It specifies CASSPNSGKGNTIYF.

The CDR3 protein is CASSYRGPTEAFF. Here the CDR3 DNA reads TGTGCCAGCAGCTACAGGGGGCCCACTGAAGCTTTCTTT. This chain connects TRBV7-6 to TRBJ1-1; 9 positions agree with TRBD1. The CDR3 contains 13 residues. The J segment lost 4 bases and the V segment lost 4 bases, leaving 1 base of the junction unmatched. Germline V CDR1 and CDR2: SGHVS, FNYEAQ.

The chain combines TRBV28 with TRBJ1-5; D is uncertain. Trimming cost V 3 bases and J 1 base, with 10 bases left between them. Germline assignment: CDR1 MDHEN and CDR2 SYDVKM. The CDR3 runs to 15 residues. The CDR3 region has the DNA TGTGCCAGCAGTTTTGGGGTGGCGAGCAATCAGCCCCAGCATTTT. The encoded protein is CASSFGVASNQPQHF. The entire variable domain, with the rest obtained from reference TRBV28 and TRBJ1-5, is as follows: DVKVTQSSRYLVKRTGEKVFLECVQDMDHENMFWYRQDPGLGLRLIYFSYDVKMKEKGDIPEGYSVSREKKERFSLILESASTNQTSMYLCASSFGVASNQPQHFGDGTRLSIL.

The rearrangement uses TRBV4-1 and TRBJ2-7; 10 bases fit TRBD1. V lost 4 bases and J lost 4; bases outside the gene matches: 10. The CDR3 contains 16 residues. Germline assignment: CDR1 MGHRA and CDR2 YSYEKL. The CDR3 coding sequence is TGCGCCAGCAGCCCAACCGGGACAGGGGATTTGTACGAGCAGTACTTC. This gives the protein CASSPTGTGDLYEQYF.

This clone showed up just a few times. The chain combines TRBV2 with TRBJ1-2, with a tentative D call TRBD1 (6 bases). The germline CDR1 and CDR2 sequences are SNHLY and FYNNEI. There are 16 residues in the CDR3. V was pared by 0 bases and J by 4 bases, with 15 bases between. The CDR3: CASSEAGAQGFYGYTF. CDR3 sequence (DNA): TGTGCCAGCAGTGAAGCGGGGGCACAGGGTTTCTATGGCTACACCTTC.

The gene calls are TRBV4-2 and TRBJ2-5; tentative D call: TRBD1 (6 bases). Germline V gives CDR1 LGHNA, CDR2 YNFKEQ. Between the trimmed V and J ends, which lost 0 bases and 1 base, there was a span of 12 bases. The CDR3 covers 16 residues. CDR3 loop: CASSQDVLDSQETQYF. In nucleotides, the CDR3 is TGTGCCAGCAGCCAAGATGTTTTGGACAGCCAAGAGACCCAGTACTTC.

V gene TRBV7-2 combines with J gene TRBJ1-6; D gene uncertain. Trimming took off 0 bases at V and 10 bases at J, with 7 bases between the two ends. The germline V gene has CDR1 SGHTA and CDR2 FQGNSA. The CDR3 is made up of 13 amino acids. In nucleotides, the CDR3 is TGTGCCAGCAGCTTAGCAGTCAGGTCACCCCTCCACTTT. This encodes CASSLAVRSPLHF.

This clone showed up just once. The CDR3 is CASREGTGHSPLHF. The DNA of the CDR3 is TGTGCCAGCAGAGAGGGGACAGGGCATTCACCCCTCCACTTT. The chain carries TRBV2 and TRBJ1-6; TRBD1 aligns across 9 bases. The CDR3 consists of 14 residues. The V and J ends lost 6 bases and 8 bases, in that order; junction bases with no gene match: 5. In germline, CDR1 is SNHLY, CDR2 FYNNEI. Looking up the rest from reference TRBV2 and TRBJ1-6 gives the full variable domain: EPEVTQTPSHQVTQMGQEVILRCVPISNHLYFYWYRQILGQKVEFLVSFYNNEISEKSEIFDDQFSVERPDGSNFTLKIRSTKLEDSAMYFCASREGTGHSPLHFGNGTRLTVT.

This rearrangement joins TRBV15 to TRBJ1-2; a weak D match, TRBD1 (5 bases). This CDR3 is built from 16 residues. CDR1 is LNHNV, CDR2 YYDKDF, per germline (reference sequence). The V end lost 0 bases, the J end lost 6 bases, and 17 bases lay between the germline ends. In nucleotides, the CDR3 is TGTGCCACCAGCAGAGAAAGCCCGGACGGGGCCGATGGCTACACCTTC. Its protein is CATSRESPDGADGYTF.

The CDR3 spells CASSFTDSTEQYF. DNA of the CDR3: TGTGCCAGCAGCTTCACCGACAGTACCGAGCAGTACTTC. V and J are TRBV7-3 and TRBJ2-7; D is perhaps TRBD1 (5 bases). V dropped 3 bases and J dropped 6 bases, with 12 bases sitting between them. The CDR3 covers 13 residues. Germline V CDR1 and CDR2: SGHTA, FQGTGA.

The J gene is TRBJ1-2, the V gene TRBV6-2 or TRBV6-3; TRBD1 aligns across 10 bases. Unmatched junction bases numbered 8, after V lost 2 bases and J lost 8 bases. CDR1 and CDR2 from the germline V gene are MNHEY and SVGEGT. The length of the CDR3 is 15 residues. DNA of the CDR3: TGTGCCAGCAGTTACACCCTGGGACAGGGGCACGGCTACACCTTC. Residues: CASSYTLGQGHGYTF.

The chain links TRBV2 to TRBJ2-7; tentative D call: TRBD2 (6 bases). This CDR3 region has 14 residues. The V end lost 3 bases, the J end lost 1 base, and 10 bases lay between the germline ends. Looked up from germline, CDR1 is SNHLY and CDR2 is FYNNEI. The DNA of the CDR3 is TGTGCCAGCAGTGACGGGAGCGGTTCCTACGAGCAGTACTTC. The encoded protein is CASSDGSGSYEQYF. Supplemented by reference TRBV2 and TRBJ2-7, the full variable domain reads EPEVTQTPSHQVTQMGQEVILRCVPISNHLYFYWYRQILGQKVEFLVSFYNNEISEKSEIFDDQFSVERPDGSNFTLKIRSTKLEDSAMYFCASSDGSGSYEQYFGPGTRLTVT.

In the case of this clone: The sample holds other DNA sequences that translate to the same CDR3. The J gene is TRBJ1-5, the V gene TRBV27; possible D gene TRBD1, 6 bases. The CDR3 length is 14 residues. Trimming left V 6 bases short and J 3 bases short, with 12 bases between. Per the germline V gene, CDR1 is MNHEY and CDR2 is SMNVEV (reference sequence). CDR3 DNA: TGTGCCAGCAGCCTTACAGGGTACAATCAGCCCCAGCATTTT. Translated, it gives CASSLTGYNQPQHF.